The 21 T cell receptor beta chains in this list originate from one sample, sequenced in a study of blood T cells in healthy people across ages. A J-beta primer mix and a sample-barcoded 5' primer were used in a second PCR of about 6 to 12 cycles. MiXCR, run by TCRdb on the 5' RACE reads, gives a single entry per CDR3 protein. This table holds 650,000 to 800,000 distinct CDR3 sequences, under 45% found once. What was sequenced was blood. The receptors stem from a man in his 60s in good health.

A few counts support this clonotype. CDR3 nucleotide sequence: TGTGCCAGCAGCCAGGACCTAGCGGGGACCTCTGACGAGCAGTACTTC. Protein: CASSQDLAGTSDEQYF. The chain uses TRBV3-1 and TRBJ2-4; 9 bases agree with TRBD2. The J call may be mistaken, given a closer DNA end match to TRBJ2-7. This CDR3 contains 16 residues. Germline CDR1 reads LGHDT; CDR2 reads YNNKEL (reference sequence).

Only a few counts were recorded for this clonotype. This rearrangement joins TRBV5-6 to TRBJ2-5; 8 bases are shared with TRBD1. Germline V CDR1 and CDR2: SGHDT, YYEEEE. This CDR3 contains 17 residues. V lost 2 bases to trimming and J lost 5 bases; unmatched junction nucleotides: 14. The CDR3 spells CASSLGTGRLSVETQYF. The CDR3 DNA follows: TGTGCCAGCAGCTTAGGGACAGGCAGGCTATCTGTCGAGACCCAGTACTTC. Full variable domain (rest looked up from reference TRBV5-6 and TRBJ2-5): DAGVTQSPTHLIKTRGQQVTLRCSPKSGHDTVSWYQQALGQGPQFIFQYYEEEERQRGNFPDRFSGHQFPNYSSELNVNALLLGDSALYLCASSLGTGRLSVETQYFGPGTRLLVL.

The V and J genes are TRBV12-5 and TRBJ2-1; perhaps TRBD1 as D (6 bases). The J call may be in error: the DNA end matches TRBJ2-7 better. The length of the CDR3 is 16 residues. CDR1 LGHNT and CDR2 FRNRAP come from the germline V gene. The CDR3 here is CASGLGRTETYNEQYF. CDR3 sequence (DNA): TGTGCTAGTGGTTTGGGAAGGACAGAAACCTACAATGAGCAGTACTTC.

The table lists this clonotype with many counts. The chain is built from TRBV6-4 and TRBJ2-1; weak D call: TRBD2 (5 bases). Germline loops: CDR1 MRHNA, CDR2 SNTAGT. This CDR3 contains 14 residues. V was clipped by 3 bases and J by 6 bases, with 12 bases between them. The CDR3 DNA reads as TGTGCCAGCAGTGAGGGAGACGCAGGCAATGAGCAGTTCTTC. Amino acids: CASSEGDAGNEQFF.

This clonotype appeared a few times. The chain has TRBV20-1 and TRBJ2-5; 8 bases are shared with TRBD2. Germline CDR1 DFQATT, CDR2 SNEGSKA (reference sequence). V was clipped by 3 bases and J by 5 bases; unmatched bases: 11. This CDR3 spans 15 amino acids. CDR3 amino acids: CSARATSVTGETQYF. DNA of the CDR3: TGCAGTGCTAGGGCGACTAGCGTGACGGGGGAGACCCAGTACTTC.

V gene TRBV27 combines with J gene TRBJ2-1; D not resolved. Germline V gene sequence: CDR1 MNHEY, CDR2 SMNVEV (reference sequence). Trimming removed 1 base from V and 0 bases from J, with 7 bases in between. The CDR3 has 15 amino acids. This CDR3 reads CASSLYPSSYNEQFF. The CDR3 DNA sequence: TGTGCCAGCAGTTTATATCCCAGCTCCTACAATGAGCAGTTCTTC.

The rearrangement joins TRBV10-3 to TRBJ2-5, with D unclear. The CDR3 sequence is 13 residues long. Germline loops: CDR1 ENHRY, CDR2 SYGVKD. V was shortened by 0 bases and J by 3 bases, with 5 bases between the two germline ends. The CDR3 region is CAISESQKETQYF. Written as DNA, the CDR3 is TGTGCCATCAGTGAGTCGCAGAAAGAGACCCAGTACTTC.

In this sample, this clonotype turned up a few times. The CDR3 DNA is TGTGCCAGCAGCCCGGGACAGGGTAGTAGTATGCAGGAGACCCAGTACTTC. The encoded protein is CASSPGQGSSMQETQYF. The rearrangement joins TRBV7-2 to TRBJ2-5; 9 positions agree with TRBD1. Trimming at V came to 5 bases and at J to 5 bases, leaving 15 bases not matched to a gene. Per the germline V gene, CDR1 is SGHTA and CDR2 is FQGNSA. The CDR3 consists of 17 residues.

In this sample, this clonotype turned up a few times. V usage is TRBV5-5 and J usage is TRBJ1-1; 8 bases map to TRBD1. Per the germline V gene, CDR1 is SGHKS and CDR2 is YYEKEE (reference sequence). V shed 4 bases and J 3 bases; nucleotides not matched to a gene: 8. The CDR3 totals 15 residues. This CDR3 is CASSPRTGWDTEAFF. As DNA, the CDR3 is TGTGCCAGCAGCCCAAGGACAGGGTGGGACACTGAAGCTTTCTTT.

The chain couples TRBV27 to TRBJ2-1; 9 bases agree with TRBD2. CDR1 and CDR2 from the germline V gene are MNHEY and SMNVEV (reference sequence). After removal of 6 bases from V and 9 bases from J, the junction contained 15 bases not matched to a gene. There are 16 residues in the CDR3. This CDR3 is CASRRQGLAGTFEQFF. The CDR3 DNA is TGTGCCAGCAGGCGACAGGGTCTAGCGGGGACTTTTGAGCAGTTCTTC.

This clonotype has more than one count but fewer than ten. This chain joins TRBV4-2 and TRBJ2-7; D may be TRBD1 (6 bases). Germline-derived CDR1 and CDR2 are LGHNA and YNFKEQ. This CDR3 comprises 15 residues. The ends were cut back, 1 base at V and 1 base at J, with 11 bases in the middle. CDR3 sequence reads: CASSQAWTDSYEQYF. The DNA for the CDR3 is TGTGCCAGCAGCCAAGCCTGGACAGATTCCTACGAGCAGTACTTC.

This chain uses TRBV20-1 with TRBJ1-2; 8 bases line up with TRBD1. The CDR3 sequence is 15 residues long. V lost 0 bases and J lost 6; bases outside the gene matches: 9. CDR1 is DFQATT, CDR2 SNEGSKA, per germline (reference sequence). CDR3 protein: CSARDIPGGAHGYTF. The CDR3, as DNA: TGCAGTGCTAGAGACATACCAGGGGGCGCCCATGGCTACACCTTC.

The genes are TRBV7-2 and TRBJ2-7; 11 bases agree with TRBD2. The length of the CDR3 is 16 residues. V shed 1 base and J 12 bases; nucleotides not matched to a gene: 14. In germline, CDR1 is SGHTA, CDR2 FQGNSA. CDR3 sequence (DNA): TGTGCCAGCAGCTTAGACCTAGCGGGGGGCGGGGAGACCCGGTACTTC. Protein product: CASSLDLAGGGETRYF.

This chain joins TRBV6-6 and TRBJ1-4, with a possible D match to TRBD1 (6 bases). Germline V lookup: CDR1 MNHNY, CDR2 SVGAGI (reference sequence). This CDR3 spans 13 amino acids. V dropped 7 bases and J dropped 5 bases, with 11 bases sitting between them. This CDR3 reads CASKGGLNEKLFF. Here the CDR3 DNA reads TGTGCCAGCAAGGGGGGCCTCAATGAAAAACTGTTTTTT.

The chain uses TRBV7-9 and TRBJ2-6; 8 bases line up with TRBD1. The germline V gene encodes CDR1 SEHNR and CDR2 FQNEAQ (reference sequence). The V and J ends lost 5 bases and 0 bases, in that order; junction bases with no gene match: 6. The CDR3 extends over 17 amino acids. The CDR3 DNA reads as TGTGCCAGCAGCCCCCAGGGACAGGTCTCTGGGGCCAACGTCCTGACTTTC. Encoded protein: CASSPQGQVSGANVLTF. Filled out from reference TRBV7-9 and TRBJ2-6, the complete variable domain reads DTGVSQNPRHKITKRGQNVTFRCDPISEHNRLYWYRQTLGQGPEFLTYFQNEAQLEKSRLLSDRFSAERPKGSFSTLEIQRTEQGDSAMYLCASSPQGQVSGANVLTFGAGSRLTVL.

The chain combines TRBV6-6 with TRBJ1-3; the match to TRBD1 covers 7 bases. J gave up 2 bases and V 2 bases, and 0 bases lay outside the gene matches. Germline CDR1 and CDR2: MNHNY and SVGAGI (reference sequence). The CDR3 contains 14 residues. The CDR3 DNA sequence: TGTGCCAGCAGTTACGGGACAGCTGGAAACACCATATATTTT. This sequence encodes CASSYGTAGNTIYF.

This clonotype was found once. The gene calls are TRBV4-1 and TRBJ2-7, with D possibly matching TRBD1 (6 bases). Trimming shortened V by 4 bases and J by 3 bases, and 13 bases separated the two germline ends. CDR3 length equals 14 residues. Looked up from germline, CDR1 is MGHRA and CDR2 is YSYEKL. CDR3 in amino acids: CASSPARGHYEQYF. CDR3 DNA sequence: TGCGCCAGCAGCCCAGCTCGGGGACACTACGAGCAGTACTTC.

V usage is TRBV9 and J usage is TRBJ1-1, with no clear D. The CDR3 totals 15 residues. Germline V gives CDR1 SGDLS, CDR2 YYNGEE. Trimming cost V 0 bases and J 0 bases, with 9 bases left between them. This chain's CDR3 is CASSVGAAMNTEAFF. The CDR3 DNA follows: TGTGCCAGCAGCGTAGGGGCAGCAATGAACACTGAAGCTTTCTTT.

V usage is TRBV20-1 and J usage is TRBJ2-1; unclear D gene. V dropped 0 bases and J dropped 3 bases, with 0 bases sitting between them. This CDR3 contains 11 residues. Germline loops: CDR1 DFQATT, CDR2 SNEGSKA (reference sequence). The CDR3: CSARDYNEQFF. In nucleotides, the CDR3 is TGCAGTGCTAGAGACTACAATGAGCAGTTCTTC.

This chain links TRBV4-3 with TRBJ1-1, with D perhaps TRBD1 (5 bases). The CDR3 loop spans 17 amino acids. V was clipped by 1 base and J by 8 bases, with 23 bases between them. Germline values: CDR1 LGHNA, CDR2 YSLEER. The CDR3 reads CASSQGFGGDTNEEAFF. The CDR3 DNA follows: TGCGCCAGCAGCCAAGGGTTTGGGGGTGACACCAACGAGGAAGCTTTCTTT.

The chain is built from TRBV18 and TRBJ1-1; D gene unclear. Trimming stripped 3 bases from V and 4 bases from J, with 15 bases between. The CDR3 sequence is 15 residues long. CDR1 is KGHSH, CDR2 LQKENI, per germline. This CDR3 is CASSPNKQLVTEAFF. As DNA, the CDR3 is TGTGCCAGCTCACCGAACAAGCAACTTGTCACTGAAGCTTTCTTT.